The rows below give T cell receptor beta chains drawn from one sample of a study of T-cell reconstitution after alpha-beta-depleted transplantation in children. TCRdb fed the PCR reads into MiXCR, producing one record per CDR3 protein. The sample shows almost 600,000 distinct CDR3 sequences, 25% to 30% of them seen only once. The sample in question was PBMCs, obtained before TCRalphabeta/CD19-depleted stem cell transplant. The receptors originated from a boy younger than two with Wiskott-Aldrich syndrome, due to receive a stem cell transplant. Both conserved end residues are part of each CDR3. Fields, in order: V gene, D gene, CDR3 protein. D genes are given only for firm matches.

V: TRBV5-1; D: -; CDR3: CASSLDMTRVYNEQFF
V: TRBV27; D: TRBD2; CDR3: CASSLFPGLAGRVPHEQFF
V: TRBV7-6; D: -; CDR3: CASSLGIKVTDTQYF
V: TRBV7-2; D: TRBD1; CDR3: CASSPSSGQPNTEAFF
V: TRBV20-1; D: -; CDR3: CSASGGGGPLNEKLFF
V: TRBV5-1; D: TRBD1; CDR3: CASSFTGTGVWDTQYF
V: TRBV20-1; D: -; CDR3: CSARTQTGRTDTQYF
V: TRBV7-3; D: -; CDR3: CASSLLSRGDTQYF
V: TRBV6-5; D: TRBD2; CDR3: CASSYSGLAKNEQFF
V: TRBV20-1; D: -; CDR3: CSARDGLGGDTQYF
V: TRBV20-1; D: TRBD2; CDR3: CSATWSTGTSGRVQRAGTDTQYF
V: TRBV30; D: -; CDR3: CAWSIAGTWDEQYF
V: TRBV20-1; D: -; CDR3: CSATQPEGLGNEQFF
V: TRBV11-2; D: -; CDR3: CASSPLQVGELFF
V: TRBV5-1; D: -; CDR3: CASSPRHGMESTDTQYF
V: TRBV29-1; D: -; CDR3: CSVEAGLRTDTQYF
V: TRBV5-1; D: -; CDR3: CASSRTRTTNEKLFF
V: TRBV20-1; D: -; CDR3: CSARFPAQETQYF
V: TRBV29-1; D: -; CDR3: CSVAHETQYF
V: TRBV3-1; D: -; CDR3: CASSQVTGNEQYF
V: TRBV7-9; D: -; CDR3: CASTRKGSLGTDTQYF
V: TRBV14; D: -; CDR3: CASSQVWGRISSNYGYTF
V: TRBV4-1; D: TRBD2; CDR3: CASSPPWASGMRNEQFF
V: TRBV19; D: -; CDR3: CASSILTVNTEAFF
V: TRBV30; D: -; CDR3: CASEGNYGYTF
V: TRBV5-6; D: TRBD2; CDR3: CASSFSVRATREFSYNEQFF
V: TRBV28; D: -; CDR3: CASSSLARDQPQHF
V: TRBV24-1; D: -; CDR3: CATSDRLESTDTQYF
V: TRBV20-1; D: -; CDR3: CSARPDSRYGYTF
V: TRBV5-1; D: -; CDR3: CASSLIPRGGDTQYF
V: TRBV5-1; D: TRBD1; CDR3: CASSLDQGAIGANVLTF
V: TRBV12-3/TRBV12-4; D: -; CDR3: CASRKGEQYF
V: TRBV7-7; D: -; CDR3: CASSPNLGQETQYF
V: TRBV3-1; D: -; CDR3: CASSQFTGELFF
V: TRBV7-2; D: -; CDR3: CASSLIRDSVQHF
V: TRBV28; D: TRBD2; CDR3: CASSSRTSGYYNEQFF
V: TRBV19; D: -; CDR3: CASTSMDRNTEAFF
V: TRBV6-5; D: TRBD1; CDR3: CASSYPGQGMSNQPQHF
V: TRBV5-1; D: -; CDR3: CASSQWARGSYNEQFF
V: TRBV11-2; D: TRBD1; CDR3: CASSLTGAYGYTF
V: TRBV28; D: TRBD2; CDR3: CASTMHLAGDDETQYF
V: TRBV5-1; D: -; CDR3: CASSLGPGRVKDTDTQYF
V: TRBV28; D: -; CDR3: CASSLWSGAGANVLTF
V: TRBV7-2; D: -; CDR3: CASSADFPYTF
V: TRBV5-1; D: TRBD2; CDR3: CASRGVGLGTGELFF
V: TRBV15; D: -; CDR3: CATSKRWETQYF
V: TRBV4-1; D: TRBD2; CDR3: CASSQDWVERDAPNEQFF
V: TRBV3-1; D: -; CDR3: CASSRLGNEQFF
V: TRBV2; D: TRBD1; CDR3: CASTPGTGDTQYF
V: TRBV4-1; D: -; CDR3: CASSQDTGRTDTQYF
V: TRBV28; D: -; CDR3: CASSYLPRPISF
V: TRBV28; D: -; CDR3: CASSFRNTEAFF
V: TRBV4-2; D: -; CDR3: CASSLPTVPLNEQYF
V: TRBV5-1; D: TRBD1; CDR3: CASSIDGTDDEQFF
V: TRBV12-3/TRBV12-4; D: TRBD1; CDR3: CASRGGTGYTGELFF